A selection of T cell receptor beta chains follows, all from one sample in a study of Tregs in tolerant kidney transplant recipients. TCRdb's table, derived via immunoSEQ multiplex PCR, lists solely in-frame clones and lacks some. The data contain roughly 50,000 clones, around nine tenths of them singletons. Sample: CD8+ T cells from blood (PBMCs), taken 12 months after the transplant. The source of these receptors is a human patient who received a combined kidney and bone marrow transplant. These T cells may partly come from the graft donor. The CDR3 runs from the conserved cysteine through the conserved F or W. A D gene is named only where the DNA matches it firmly. Some rows have no size entry. The others give once, few or many, or a class for an expanded clone.

DNA | CDR3 | J | V | D | size
TGTGCCAGCAGCTTAGTAGGGGCCTACGAGCAGTACTTC | CASSLVGAYEQYF | TRBJ2-7 | TRBV7-2 | . | .
TGTGCCAGCAGTGATTCGACAGGGGATGGCTACACCTTC | CASSDSTGDGYTF | TRBJ1-2 | TRBV6-4 | TRBD1 | .
TGTGCCAGCAGTTTATCGAGACAGATGAACACTGAAGCTTTCTTT | CASSLSRQMNTEAFF | TRBJ1-1 | TRBV27 | . | .
TGTGCCAGCAGTACACAGCCCCTCCAAGAGACCCAGTACTTC | CASSTQPLQETQYF | TRBJ2-5 | TRBV13 | . | .
TGTGCCAGCAGCTTGAGACCTATAGGACAGGGTGAAGCTTTCTTT | CASSLRPIGQGEAFF | TRBJ1-1 | TRBV7-6 | TRBD1 | .
TGTGCCAGCAGATTAGGTCTCTCAGATACGCAGTATTTT | CASRLGLSDTQYF | TRBJ2-3 | TRBV7-9 | . | .
TGTGCCAGCAGCTTACAGAACTACGAGCAGTACTTC | CASSLQNYEQYF | TRBJ2-7 | TRBV14 | . | .
TGTGCCACCAGCAGAGAGTGGGGCGGGGGTGCAGATACGCAGTATTTT | CATSREWGGGADTQYF | TRBJ2-3 | TRBV15 | TRBD2 | .
TGTGCCAGCAGCTTAGATCAATACACTAGCGGGGGCCTCAACAATGAGCAGTTCTTC | CASSLDQYTSGGLNNEQFF | TRBJ2-1 | TRBV11-2 | TRBD2 | .
TGTGCCAGTAGTTCCGGACAGGGAGGAGACAATGAGCAGTTCTTC | CASSSGQGGDNEQFF | TRBJ2-1 | TRBV19 | TRBD1 | .
TGCGCCAGCAGCCAAGATTTGGCAGGGTATCAAAACACTGAAGCTTTCTTT | CASSQDLAGYQNTEAFF | TRBJ1-1 | TRBV4-3 | . | .
TGTGCCAGCAGTTTGGGGGGGTTCGGGACTGAAGCTTTCTTT | CASSLGGFGTEAFF | TRBJ1-1 | TRBV27 | . | .
TGTGCCAGCAGCTTAACCCCCCGAGCTATCAGGGGTCAGCCCCAGCATTTT | CASSLTPRAIRGQPQHF | TRBJ1-5 | TRBV7-6 | . | .
TGTGCCAGCAGCTCAGGCATACGGGAAGCAGAGGAAAAACTGTTTTTT | CASSSGIREAEEKLFF | TRBJ1-4 | TRBV13 | . | .
TGTGCCAGCAGCTTAAGCGGAGCCTACGAGCAGTACTTC | CASSLSGAYEQYF | TRBJ2-7 | TRBV11-2 | . | .
TGTGCCAGCATTAGTTTTCAGGGGGGCACTGAAGCTTTCTTT | CASISFQGGTEAFF | TRBJ1-1 | TRBV19 | TRBD1 | .
TGTGCCAGCAGTTACCCCGACAGGGGCTATGGCTACACCTTC | CASSYPDRGYGYTF | TRBJ1-2 | TRBV6-6 | TRBD1 | few
TGTGCCAGTACACGGAAAGGGGGCAGGGGCCCAGAGACCCAGTACTTC | CASTRKGGRGPETQYF | TRBJ2-5 | TRBV19 | TRBD1 | .
TGTGCCAGCAGCGTAGGGGGGGCTAGCGGGGCAAAACTCTACAATGAGCAGTTCTTC | CASSVGGASGAKLYNEQFF | TRBJ2-1 | TRBV9 | TRBD2 | .
TGTGCCAGCAGCACTTACAGGGGGACCTCCTACGAGCAGTACTTC | CASSTYRGTSYEQYF | TRBJ2-7 | TRBV5-6 | TRBD1 | .
TGTGCCAGCAGCCATCCGACAGGGGGATCACCCCTCCACTTT | CASSHPTGGSPLHF | TRBJ1-6 | TRBV28 | TRBD1 | .
TGTGCCAGCAGCTCATTGGACAGCATTGGCTACACCTTC | CASSSLDSIGYTF | TRBJ1-2 | TRBV13 | . | .
TGCAGCGTTGATTGGGGAGTGGGGTACAATGAGCAGTTCTTC | CSVDWGVGYNEQFF | TRBJ2-1 | TRBV29-1 | . | .
TGTGCCAGTAGTACCGGGACTCCAGATACGCAGTATTTT | CASSTGTPDTQYF | TRBJ2-3 | TRBV19 | . | .
TGTGCCAGTAGTATATGGCAGGGAAACAATCAGCCCCAGCATTTT | CASSIWQGNNQPQHF | TRBJ1-5 | TRBV19 | . | once
TGCGCCAGCAGCCTAATGGTCTTGGAGGGGAGATATGAAAAACTGTTTTTT | CASSLMVLEGRYEKLFF | TRBJ1-4 | TRBV4-3 | . | .
TGTGCCAGCAGTTCCAGTGGGAGGGGGAATGGCTACACCTTC | CASSSSGRGNGYTF | TRBJ1-2 | TRBV27 | . | few
TGTGCCAGCAGCAAACCGGGACTAGCGGGCTCGATTTACAATGAGCAGTTCTTC | CASSKPGLAGSIYNEQFF | TRBJ2-1 | TRBV7-2 | TRBD2 | once
TGTGCCAGCAGTTTAACCTGGAGTCATCTGAACACTGAAGCTTTCTTT | CASSLTWSHLNTEAFF | TRBJ1-1 | TRBV28 | . | .
TGTGCCAGCAGTTCGGGACTAGCGGGAGTATTTAATACGCAGTATTTT | CASSSGLAGVFNTQYF | TRBJ2-3 | TRBV5-6 | TRBD2 | .
TGTGCCAGCAGCCGCTACCCCGGGACTAGCGGGAGGGATGCCTACGAGCAGTACTTC | CASSRYPGTSGRDAYEQYF | TRBJ2-7 | TRBV14 | TRBD2 | .
TGTGCCAGCAGTAAAACAGGGGTCACAGATACGCAGTATTTT | CASSKTGVTDTQYF | TRBJ2-3 | TRBV6-6 | TRBD1 | .
TGTGCCAGCAGCGACAACAGAGGCAGGGGGATGAACACTGAAGCTTTCTTT | CASSDNRGRGMNTEAFF | TRBJ1-1 | TRBV9 | TRBD1 | .
TGTGCAACACAGGGGAGCTCCTACAATGAGCAGTTCTTC | CATQGSSYNEQFF | TRBJ2-1 | TRBV6-5 | TRBD1 | .
TGTGCCAGTAGTACCGGGAGGGGGAACACTGAAGCTTTCTTT | CASSTGRGNTEAFF | TRBJ1-1 | TRBV19 | . | .
TGTGCCAGCAGCCAAGAACGGTTGGGCGGGAGGGCAATGCAGTACTTC | CASSQERLGGRAMQYF | TRBJ2-7 | TRBV14 | TRBD2 | .
TGTGCCAGCAGTTACACCGGGACAGGGAGGGATGGCTACACCTTC | CASSYTGTGRDGYTF | TRBJ1-2 | TRBV6-6 | TRBD1 | few
TGCGCCAGCAGCCACACTAGCGGGGGCTCCTACGAGCAGTACTTC | CASSHTSGGSYEQYF | TRBJ2-7 | TRBV4-1 | TRBD2 | .
TGCGCCAGCAGCCAAGGACTAGGGGAGGCCTACGAGCAGTACTTC | CASSQGLGEAYEQYF | TRBJ2-7 | TRBV4-1 | . | medium-sized
TGTGCCAGCAGCCTGGAAGGCGGGAGGTACGAGCAGTACTTC | CASSLEGGRYEQYF | TRBJ2-7 | TRBV9 | TRBD2 | .
TGTGCCAGCAGCACGGGATACACCGGGGAGCTGTTTTTT | CASSTGYTGELFF | TRBJ2-2 | TRBV9 | . | .
TGTGCCAGCAGCTTAGGTAGCGGGGGGGCGCGGTACAATGAGCAGTTCTTC | CASSLGSGGARYNEQFF | TRBJ2-1 | TRBV5-6 | TRBD2 | .
TGTGCCAGTAGTATCGGAGCGGGAGCATACAATGAGCAGTTCTTC | CASSIGAGAYNEQFF | TRBJ2-1 | TRBV19 | TRBD2 | .
TGCGCCAGCAGCTTGGCCTCGGGCTACGAGCAGTACTTC | CASSLASGYEQYF | TRBJ2-7 | TRBV5-1 | . | .
TGTGCCAGCAGCGTTTTAACAGGGGGTCGGGGCACAGATACGCAGTATTTT | CASSVLTGGRGTDTQYF | TRBJ2-3 | TRBV9 | TRBD1 | .
TGTGCCAGCAGCTTAGATCCAGGGAAGGAAAACTCTGGAAACACCATATATTTT | CASSLDPGKENSGNTIYF | TRBJ1-3 | TRBV7-9 | . | .
TGCAGCGTATCCGGGACAGGGGGCAAGGGCACAGATACGCAGTATTTT | CSVSGTGGKGTDTQYF | TRBJ2-3 | TRBV29-1 | TRBD1 | .
TGCGCCAGCAGCGGGGGACAGAACCAAGAGACCCAGTACTTC | CASSGGQNQETQYF | TRBJ2-5 | TRBV5-1 | TRBD1 | .